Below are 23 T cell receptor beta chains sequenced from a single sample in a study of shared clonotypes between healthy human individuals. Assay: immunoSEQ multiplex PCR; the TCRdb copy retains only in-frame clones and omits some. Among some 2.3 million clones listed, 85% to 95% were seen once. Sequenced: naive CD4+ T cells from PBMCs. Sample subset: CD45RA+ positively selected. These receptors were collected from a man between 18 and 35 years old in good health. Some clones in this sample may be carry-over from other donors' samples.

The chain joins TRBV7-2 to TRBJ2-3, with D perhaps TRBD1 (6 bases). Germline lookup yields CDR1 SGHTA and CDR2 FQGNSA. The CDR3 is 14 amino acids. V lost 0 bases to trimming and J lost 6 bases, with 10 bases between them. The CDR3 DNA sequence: TGTGCCAGCAGCTTAGCGCTAACAGGGGATACGCAGTATTTT. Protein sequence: CASSLALTGDTQYF.

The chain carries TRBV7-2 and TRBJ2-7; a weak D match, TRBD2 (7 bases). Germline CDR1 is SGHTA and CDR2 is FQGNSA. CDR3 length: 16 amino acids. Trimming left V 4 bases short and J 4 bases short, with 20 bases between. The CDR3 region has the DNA TGTGCCAGCAGCTCCGGATCGGCGGGGGCTTATTACGAGCAGTACTTC. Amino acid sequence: CASSSGSAGAYYEQYF.

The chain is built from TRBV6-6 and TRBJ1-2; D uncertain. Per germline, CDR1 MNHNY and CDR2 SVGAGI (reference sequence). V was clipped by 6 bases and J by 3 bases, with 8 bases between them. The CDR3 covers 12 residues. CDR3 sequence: CASRVVDYGYTF. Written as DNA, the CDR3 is TGTGCCAGCAGGGTAGTTGACTATGGCTACACCTTC.

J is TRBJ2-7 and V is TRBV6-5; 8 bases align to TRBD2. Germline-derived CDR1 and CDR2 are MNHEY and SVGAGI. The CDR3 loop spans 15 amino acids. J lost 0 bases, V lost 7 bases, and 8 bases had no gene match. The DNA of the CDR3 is TGTGCCAGCACCATGGGGCGGGAGGTCTCCTACGAGCAGTACTTC. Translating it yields CASTMGREVSYEQYF.

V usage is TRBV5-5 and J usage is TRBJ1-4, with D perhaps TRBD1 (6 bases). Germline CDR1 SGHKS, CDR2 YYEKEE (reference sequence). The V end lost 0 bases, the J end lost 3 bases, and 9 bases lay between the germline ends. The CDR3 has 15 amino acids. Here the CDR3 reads CASSLGPGANEKLFF. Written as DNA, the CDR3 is TGTGCCAGCAGCTTGGGTCCAGGGGCTAATGAAAAACTGTTTTTT.

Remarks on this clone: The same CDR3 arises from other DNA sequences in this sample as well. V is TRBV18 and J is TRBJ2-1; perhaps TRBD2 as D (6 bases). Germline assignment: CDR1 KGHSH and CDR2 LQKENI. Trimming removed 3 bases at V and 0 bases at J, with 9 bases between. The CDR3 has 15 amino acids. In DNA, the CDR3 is TGTGCCAGCTCACCCGACGGGGGCTCCTACAATGAGCAGTTCTTC. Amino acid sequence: CASSPDGGSYNEQFF.

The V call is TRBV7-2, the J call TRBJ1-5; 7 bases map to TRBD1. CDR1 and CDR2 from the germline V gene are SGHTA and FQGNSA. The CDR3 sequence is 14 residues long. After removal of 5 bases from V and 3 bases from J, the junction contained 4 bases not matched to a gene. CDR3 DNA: TGTGCCAGCAGCGCTACAGGGGACAATCAGCCCCAGCATTTT. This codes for CASSATGDNQPQHF.

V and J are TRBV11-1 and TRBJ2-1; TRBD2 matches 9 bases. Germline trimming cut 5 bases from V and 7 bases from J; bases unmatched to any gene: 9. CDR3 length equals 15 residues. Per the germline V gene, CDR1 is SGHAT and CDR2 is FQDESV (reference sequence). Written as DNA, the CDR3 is TGTGCCAGCAGCCTTGGGACTAGCAGAGGGAATGAGCAGTTCTTC. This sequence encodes CASSLGTSRGNEQFF.

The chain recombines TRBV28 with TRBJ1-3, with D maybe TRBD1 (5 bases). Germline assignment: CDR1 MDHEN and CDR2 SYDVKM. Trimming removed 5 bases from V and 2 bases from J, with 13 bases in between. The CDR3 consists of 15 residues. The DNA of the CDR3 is TGTGCCAGCAGTCAGCGGGGAGGGGCTGGAAACACCATATATTTT. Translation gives CASSQRGGAGNTIYF. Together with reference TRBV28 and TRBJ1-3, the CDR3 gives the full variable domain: DVKVTQSSRYLVKRTGEKVFLECVQDMDHENMFWYRQDPGLGLRLIYFSYDVKMKEKGDIPEGYSVSREKKERFSLILESASTNQTSMYLCASSQRGGAGNTIYFGEGSWLTVV.

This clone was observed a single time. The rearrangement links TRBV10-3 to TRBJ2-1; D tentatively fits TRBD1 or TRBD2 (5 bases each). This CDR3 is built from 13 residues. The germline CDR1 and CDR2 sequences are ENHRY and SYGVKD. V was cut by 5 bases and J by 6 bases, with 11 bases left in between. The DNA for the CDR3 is TGTGCCATCAGTTTGGGACGATCCAATGAGCAGTTCTTC. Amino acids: CAISLGRSNEQFF.

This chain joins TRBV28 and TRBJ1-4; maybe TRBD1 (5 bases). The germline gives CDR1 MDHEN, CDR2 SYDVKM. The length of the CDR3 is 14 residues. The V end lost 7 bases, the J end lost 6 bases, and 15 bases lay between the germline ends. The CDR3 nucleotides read TGTGCCAGCACCCTGACAGCCACCCATGAAAAACTGTTTTTT. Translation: CASTLTATHEKLFF.

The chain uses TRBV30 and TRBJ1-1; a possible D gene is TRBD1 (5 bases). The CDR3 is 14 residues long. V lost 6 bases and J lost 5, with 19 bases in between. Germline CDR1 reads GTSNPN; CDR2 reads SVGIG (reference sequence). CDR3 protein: CACADGLGDTEAFF. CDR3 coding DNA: TGTGCCTGTGCGGACGGGTTGGGGGATACTGAAGCTTTCTTT. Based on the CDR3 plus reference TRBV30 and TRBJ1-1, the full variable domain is SQTIHQWPATLVQPVGSPLSLECTVEGTSNPNLYWYRQAAGRGLQLLFYSVGIGQISSEVPQNLSASRPQDRQFILSSKKLLLSDSGFYLCACADGLGDTEAFFGQGTRLTVV.

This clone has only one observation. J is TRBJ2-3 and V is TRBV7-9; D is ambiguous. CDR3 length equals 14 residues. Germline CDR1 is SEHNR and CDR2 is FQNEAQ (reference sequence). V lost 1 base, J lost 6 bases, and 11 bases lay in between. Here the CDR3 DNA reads TGTGCCAGCAGCTTAGGATCTAGTTATGATACGCAGTATTTT. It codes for CASSLGSSYDTQYF.

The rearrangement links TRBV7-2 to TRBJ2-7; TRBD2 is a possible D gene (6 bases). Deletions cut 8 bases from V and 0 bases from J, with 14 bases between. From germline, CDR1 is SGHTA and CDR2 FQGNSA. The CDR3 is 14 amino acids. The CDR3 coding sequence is TGTGCCAGCGGTCGACTAGGCAGCTCCTACGAGCAGTACTTC. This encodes CASGRLGSSYEQYF.

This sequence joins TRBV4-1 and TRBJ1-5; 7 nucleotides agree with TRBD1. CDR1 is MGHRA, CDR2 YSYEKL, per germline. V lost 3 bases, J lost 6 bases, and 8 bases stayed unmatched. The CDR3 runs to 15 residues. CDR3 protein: CASSQWGTAGQPQHF. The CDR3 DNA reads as TGCGCCAGCAGCCAGTGGGGGACAGCTGGTCAGCCCCAGCATTTT.

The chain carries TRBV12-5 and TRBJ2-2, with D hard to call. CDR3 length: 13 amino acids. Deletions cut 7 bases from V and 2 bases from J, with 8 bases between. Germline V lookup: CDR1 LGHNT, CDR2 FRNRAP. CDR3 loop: CASEGFNTGELFF. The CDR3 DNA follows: TGTGCTAGTGAAGGGTTTAACACCGGGGAGCTGTTTTTT.

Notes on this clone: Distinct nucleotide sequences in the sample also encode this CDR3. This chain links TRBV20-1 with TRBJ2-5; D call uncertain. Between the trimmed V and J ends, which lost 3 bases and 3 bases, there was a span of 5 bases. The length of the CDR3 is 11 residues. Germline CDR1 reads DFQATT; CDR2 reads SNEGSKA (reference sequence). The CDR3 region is CSASPKETQYF. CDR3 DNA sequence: TGCAGTGCTAGTCCTAAAGAGACCCAGTACTTC.

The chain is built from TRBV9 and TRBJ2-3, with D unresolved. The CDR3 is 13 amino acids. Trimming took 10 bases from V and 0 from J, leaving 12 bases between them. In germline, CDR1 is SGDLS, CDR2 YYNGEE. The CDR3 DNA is TGTGCCCCGGTCCGGCCTAGCACAGATACGCAGTATTTT. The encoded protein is CAPVRPSTDTQYF.

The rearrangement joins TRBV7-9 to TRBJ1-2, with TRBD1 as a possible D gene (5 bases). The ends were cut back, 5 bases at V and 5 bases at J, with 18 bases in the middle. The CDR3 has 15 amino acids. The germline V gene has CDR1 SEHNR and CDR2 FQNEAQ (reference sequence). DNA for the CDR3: TGTGCCAGCAGCAGCCGGGACCCCCGAGGGTATGGCTACACCTTC. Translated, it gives CASSSRDPRGYGYTF.

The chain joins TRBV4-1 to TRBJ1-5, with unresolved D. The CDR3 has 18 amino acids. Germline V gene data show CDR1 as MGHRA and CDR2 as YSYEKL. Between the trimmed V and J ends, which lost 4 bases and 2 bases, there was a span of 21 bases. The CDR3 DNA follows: TGCGCCAGCAGCCCAAACCTTTCGCGAGGTCGGGGCAATCAGCCCCAGCATTTT. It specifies CASSPNLSRGRGNQPQHF.

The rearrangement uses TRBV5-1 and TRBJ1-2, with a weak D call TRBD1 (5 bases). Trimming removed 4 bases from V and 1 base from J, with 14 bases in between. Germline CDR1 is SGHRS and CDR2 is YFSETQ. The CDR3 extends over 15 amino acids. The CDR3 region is CASSPYRLGNYGYTF. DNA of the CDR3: TGCGCCAGCAGCCCATACAGGCTAGGTAACTATGGCTACACCTTC.

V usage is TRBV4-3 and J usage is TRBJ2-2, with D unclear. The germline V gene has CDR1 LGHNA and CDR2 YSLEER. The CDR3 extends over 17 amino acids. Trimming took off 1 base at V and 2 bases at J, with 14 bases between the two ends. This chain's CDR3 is CASSQGSSPLNTGELFF. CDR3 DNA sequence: TGCGCCAGCAGCCAAGGGAGTTCCCCGCTAAACACCGGGGAGCTGTTTTTT.

The CDR3 DNA sequence: TGCGCCAGCAGCCTCCTAAGTACGGGGCCCTACGAGCAGTACTTC. Translation gives CASSLLSTGPYEQYF. The chain combines TRBV4-1 with TRBJ2-7; D may match TRBD1 or TRBD2 (5 bases each). Per the germline V gene, CDR1 is MGHRA and CDR2 is YSYEKL. The V gene lost 4 bases and the J gene lost 2 bases, with 15 bases spanning the gap. This CDR3 contains 15 residues.